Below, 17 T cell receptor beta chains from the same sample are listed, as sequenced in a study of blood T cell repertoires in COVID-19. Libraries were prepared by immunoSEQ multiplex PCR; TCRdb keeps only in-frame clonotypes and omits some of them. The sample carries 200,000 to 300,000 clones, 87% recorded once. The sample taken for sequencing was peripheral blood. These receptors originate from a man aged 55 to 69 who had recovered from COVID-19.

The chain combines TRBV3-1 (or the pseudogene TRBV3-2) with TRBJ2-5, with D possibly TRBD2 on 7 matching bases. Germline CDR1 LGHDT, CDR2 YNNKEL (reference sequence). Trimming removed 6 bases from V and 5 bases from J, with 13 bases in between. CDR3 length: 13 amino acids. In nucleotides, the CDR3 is TGTGCCAGCAGACTACAGGGAGGGGAGACCCAGTACTTC. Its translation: CASRLQGGETQYF.

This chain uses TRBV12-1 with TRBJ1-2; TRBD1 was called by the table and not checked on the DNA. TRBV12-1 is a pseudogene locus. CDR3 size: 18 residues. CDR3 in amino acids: CASSFQARDSSTNYGYTF. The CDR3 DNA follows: TGTGCCAGCAGCTTTCAGGCAAGGGACAGCAGCACTAACTATGGCTACACCTTC.

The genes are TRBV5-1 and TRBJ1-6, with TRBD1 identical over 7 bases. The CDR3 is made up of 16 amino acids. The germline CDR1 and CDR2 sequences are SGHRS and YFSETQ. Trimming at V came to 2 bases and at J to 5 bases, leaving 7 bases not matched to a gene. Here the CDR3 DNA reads TGCGCCAGCAGCTTAGGGGCAGGGGGGCATAATTCACCCCTCCACTTT. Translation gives CASSLGAGGHNSPLHF.

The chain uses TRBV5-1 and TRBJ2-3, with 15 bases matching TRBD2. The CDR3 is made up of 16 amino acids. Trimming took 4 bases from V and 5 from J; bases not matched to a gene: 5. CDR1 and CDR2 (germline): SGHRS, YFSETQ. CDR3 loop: CASSGLAGGPVDTQYF. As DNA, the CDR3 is TGCGCCAGCAGCGGACTAGCGGGGGGGCCGGTAGATACGCAGTATTTT.

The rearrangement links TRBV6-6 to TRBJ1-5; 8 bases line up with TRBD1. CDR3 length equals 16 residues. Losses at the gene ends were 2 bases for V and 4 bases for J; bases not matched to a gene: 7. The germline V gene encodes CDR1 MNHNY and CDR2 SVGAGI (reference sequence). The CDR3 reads CASSYPRTGLNQPQHF. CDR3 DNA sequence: TGTGCCAGCAGTTACCCAAGGACAGGGCTTAATCAGCCCCAGCATTTT.

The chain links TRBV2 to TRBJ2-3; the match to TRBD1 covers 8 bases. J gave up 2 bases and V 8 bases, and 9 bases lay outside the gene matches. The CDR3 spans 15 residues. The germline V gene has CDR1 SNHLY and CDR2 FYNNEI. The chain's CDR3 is CASQGQGIPTDTQYF. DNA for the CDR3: TGTGCCAGCCAAGGACAGGGCATACCCACAGATACGCAGTATTTT. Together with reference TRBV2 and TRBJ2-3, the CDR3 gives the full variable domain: EPEVTQTPSHQVTQMGQEVILRCVPISNHLYFYWYRQILGQKVEFLVSFYNNEISEKSEIFDDQFSVERPDGSNFTLKIRSTKLEDSAMYFCASQGQGIPTDTQYFGPGTRLTVL.

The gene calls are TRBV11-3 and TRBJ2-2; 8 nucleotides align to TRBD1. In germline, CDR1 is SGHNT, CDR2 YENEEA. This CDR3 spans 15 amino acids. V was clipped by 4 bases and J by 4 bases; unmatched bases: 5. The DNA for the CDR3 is TGTGCCAGCAGCTCCCGGACAGGGACCACCGGGGAGCTGTTTTTT. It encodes CASSSRTGTTGELFF.

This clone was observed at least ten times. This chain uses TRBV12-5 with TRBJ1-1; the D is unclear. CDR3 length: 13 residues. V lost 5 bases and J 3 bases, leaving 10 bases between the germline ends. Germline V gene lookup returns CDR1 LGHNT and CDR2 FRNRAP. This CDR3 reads CASGTGRDTEAFF. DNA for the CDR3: TGTGCTAGTGGTACCGGGAGGGACACTGAAGCTTTCTTT.

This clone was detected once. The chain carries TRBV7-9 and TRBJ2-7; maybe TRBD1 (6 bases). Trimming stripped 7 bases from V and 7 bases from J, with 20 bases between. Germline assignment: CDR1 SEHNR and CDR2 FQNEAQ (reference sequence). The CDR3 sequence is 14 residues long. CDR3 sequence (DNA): TGTGCCAGCATGAGCTTTGGGGGCCTTGGGGAGCAGTACGTC. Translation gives CASMSFGGLGEQYV.

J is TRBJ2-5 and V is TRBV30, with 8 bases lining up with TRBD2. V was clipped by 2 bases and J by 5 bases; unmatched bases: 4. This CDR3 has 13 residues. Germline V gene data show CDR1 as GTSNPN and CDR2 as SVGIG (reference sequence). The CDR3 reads CAWSPRGDETQYF. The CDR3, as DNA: TGTGCCTGGAGTCCGCGGGGGGACGAGACCCAGTACTTC.

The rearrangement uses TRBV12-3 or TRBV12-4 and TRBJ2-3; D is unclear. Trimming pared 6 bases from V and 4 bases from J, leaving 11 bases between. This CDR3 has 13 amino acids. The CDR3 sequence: CASRRPGSDTQYF. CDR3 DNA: TGTGCCAGCAGGAGGCCCGGATCAGATACGCAGTATTTT.

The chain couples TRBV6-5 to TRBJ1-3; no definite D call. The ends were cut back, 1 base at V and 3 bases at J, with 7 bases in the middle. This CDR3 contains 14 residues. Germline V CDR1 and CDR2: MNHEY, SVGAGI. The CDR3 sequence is CASSYYKNGNTIYF. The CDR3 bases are TGTGCCAGCAGTTACTACAAGAATGGAAACACCATATATTTT.

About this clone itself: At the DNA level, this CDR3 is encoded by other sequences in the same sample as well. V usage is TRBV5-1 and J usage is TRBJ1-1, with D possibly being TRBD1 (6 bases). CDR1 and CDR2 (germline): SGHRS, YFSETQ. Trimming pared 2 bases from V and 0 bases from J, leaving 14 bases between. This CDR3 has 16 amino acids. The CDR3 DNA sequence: TGCGCCAGCAGCTTAGCTTTAACAGGGCTGAACACTGAAGCTTTCTTT. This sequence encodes CASSLALTGLNTEAFF.

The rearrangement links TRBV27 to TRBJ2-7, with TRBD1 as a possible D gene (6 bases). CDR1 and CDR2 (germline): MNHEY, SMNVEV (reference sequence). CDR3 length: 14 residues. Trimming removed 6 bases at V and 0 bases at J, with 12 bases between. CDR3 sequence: CASSIRDTSYEQYF. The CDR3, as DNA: TGTGCCAGCAGCATACGGGACACCTCCTACGAGCAGTACTTC.

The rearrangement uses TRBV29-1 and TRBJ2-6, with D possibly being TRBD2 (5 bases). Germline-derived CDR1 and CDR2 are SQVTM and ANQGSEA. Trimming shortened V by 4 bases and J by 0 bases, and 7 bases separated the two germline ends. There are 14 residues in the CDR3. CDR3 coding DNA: TGCAGCGTTGGAGCGGACTCTGGGGCCAACGTCCTGACTTTC. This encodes CSVGADSGANVLTF.

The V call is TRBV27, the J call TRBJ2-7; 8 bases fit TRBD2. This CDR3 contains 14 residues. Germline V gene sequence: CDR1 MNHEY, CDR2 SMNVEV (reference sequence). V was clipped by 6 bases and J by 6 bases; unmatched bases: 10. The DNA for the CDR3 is TGTGCCAGCAGCTCTAATACCGGGGGGGGCGAGCAGTACTTC. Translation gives CASSSNTGGGEQYF.

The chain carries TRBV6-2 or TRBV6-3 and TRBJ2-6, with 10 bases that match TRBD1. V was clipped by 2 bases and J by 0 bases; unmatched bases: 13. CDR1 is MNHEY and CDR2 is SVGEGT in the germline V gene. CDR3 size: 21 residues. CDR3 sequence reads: CASSYPTRTGGTYSGANVLTF. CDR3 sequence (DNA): TGTGCCAGCAGTTACCCAACGAGGACAGGGGGGACGTACTCTGGGGCCAACGTCCTGACTTTC.